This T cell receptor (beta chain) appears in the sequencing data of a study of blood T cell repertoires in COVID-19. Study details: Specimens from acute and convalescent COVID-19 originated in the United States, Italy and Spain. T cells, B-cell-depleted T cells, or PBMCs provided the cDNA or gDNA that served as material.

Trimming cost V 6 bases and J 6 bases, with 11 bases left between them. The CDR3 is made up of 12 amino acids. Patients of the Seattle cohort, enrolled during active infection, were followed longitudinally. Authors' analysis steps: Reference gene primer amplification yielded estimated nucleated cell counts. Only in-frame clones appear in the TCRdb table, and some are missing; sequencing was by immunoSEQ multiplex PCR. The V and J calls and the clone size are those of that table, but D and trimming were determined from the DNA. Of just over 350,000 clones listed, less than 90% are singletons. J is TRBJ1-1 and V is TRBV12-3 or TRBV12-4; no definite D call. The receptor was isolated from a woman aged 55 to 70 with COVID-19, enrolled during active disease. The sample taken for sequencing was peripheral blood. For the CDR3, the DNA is TGTGCCAGCAGCCGAACAAACCCTGAAGCTTTCTTT. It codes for CASSRTNPEAFF.